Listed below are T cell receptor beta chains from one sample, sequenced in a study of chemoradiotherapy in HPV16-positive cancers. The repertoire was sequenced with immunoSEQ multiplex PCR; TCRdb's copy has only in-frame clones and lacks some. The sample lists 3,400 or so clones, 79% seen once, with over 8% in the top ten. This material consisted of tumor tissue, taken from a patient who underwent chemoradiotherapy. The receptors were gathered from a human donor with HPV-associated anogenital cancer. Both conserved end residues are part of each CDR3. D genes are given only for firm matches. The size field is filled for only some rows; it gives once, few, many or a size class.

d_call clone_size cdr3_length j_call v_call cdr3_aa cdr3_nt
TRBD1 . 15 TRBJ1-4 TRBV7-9 CASSSSDRDNEKLFF TGTGCCAGCAGCTCTTCGGACAGGGACAATGAAAAACTGTTTTTT
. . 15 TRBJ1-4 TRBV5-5 CASSVEGATNEKLFF TGTGCCAGCAGCGTTGAGGGAGCAACTAATGAAAAACTGTTTTTT
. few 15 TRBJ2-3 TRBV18 CASSPRRENADTQYF TGTGCCAGCTCACCACGCCGGGAGAACGCGGATACGCAGTATTTT
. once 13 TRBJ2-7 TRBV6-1 CASSSGQSYEQYF TGTGCCAGCAGTTCAGGACAGTCCTACGAGCAGTACTTC
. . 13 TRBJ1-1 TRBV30 CAWSPDRGDEAFF TGTGCCTGGAGTCCAGACAGAGGGGATGAAGCTTTCTTT
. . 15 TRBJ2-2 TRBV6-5 CASNKRGGGTGELFF TGTGCCAGCAACAAAAGGGGAGGGGGAACCGGGGAGCTGTTTTTT
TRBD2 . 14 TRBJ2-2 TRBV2 CASTRTGRAGELLF TGTGCCAGCACCCGTACGGGGAGGGCCGGGGAGCTGCTTTTT
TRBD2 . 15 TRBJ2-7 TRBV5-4 CASSLGLANAYEQYF TGTGCCAGCAGCTTGGGACTAGCCAACGCCTACGAGCAGTACTTC
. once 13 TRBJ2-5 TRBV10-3 CAISKDPGSAQYF TGTGCCATCAGTAAGGACCCTGGCTCGGCCCAGTACTTC
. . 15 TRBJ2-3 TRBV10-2 CASSEEAESTDTQYF TGCGCCAGCAGTGAGGAGGCGGAAAGCACAGATACGCAGTATTTT
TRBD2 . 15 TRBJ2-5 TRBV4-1 CASSLGSGREETQYF TGCGCCAGCAGTCTCGGGAGCGGGAGGGAAGAGACCCAGTACTTC
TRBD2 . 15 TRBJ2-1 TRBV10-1 CASSESGRALNEQFF TGCGCCAGCAGTGAAAGCGGGAGGGCCCTTAATGAGCAGTTCTTC
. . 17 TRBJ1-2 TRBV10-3 CAISEPPGGGGNYGYTF TGTGCCATCAGTGAGCCCCCTGGGGGGGGAGGTAACTATGGCTACACCTTC
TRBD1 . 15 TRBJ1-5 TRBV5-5 CASSPGTGSYQPQHF TGTGCCAGCAGCCCCGGGACAGGGAGTTATCAGCCCCAGCATTTT
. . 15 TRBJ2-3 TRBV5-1 CASSLAGLSWDTQYF TGCGCCAGCAGTCTCGCAGGACTTTCATGGGATACGCAGTATTTT
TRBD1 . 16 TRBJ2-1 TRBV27 CASSPRDRGSYNEQFF TGTGCCAGCAGTCCCAGGGACAGGGGGTCCTACAATGAGCAGTTCTTC
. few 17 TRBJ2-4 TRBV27 CASSFLDPRGTKNIQYF TGTGCCAGCAGTTTTTTGGACCCCCGGGGGACCAAAAACATTCAGTACTTC
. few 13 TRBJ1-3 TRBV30 CAWSVTLGNTIYF TGTGCCTGGAGTGTAACACTTGGAAACACCATATATTTT
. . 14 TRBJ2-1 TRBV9 CASTLGRSYNEQFF TGTGCCAGCACTCTCGGTCGGTCCTACAATGAGCAGTTCTTC
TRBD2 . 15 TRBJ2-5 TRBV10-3 CATLAGVGSLETQYF TGTGCCACCCTAGCGGGAGTGGGGTCCTTGGAGACCCAGTACTTC
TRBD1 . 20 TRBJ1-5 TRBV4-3 CASSHDFRTGGSYSNQPQHF TGCGCCAGCAGCCACGATTTCAGGACAGGGGGTTCTTATAGCAATCAGCCCCAGCATTTT
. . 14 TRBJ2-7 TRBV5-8 CASSLGATSYEQYF TGTGCCAGCAGCTTGGGGGCAACCTCCTACGAGCAGTACTTC
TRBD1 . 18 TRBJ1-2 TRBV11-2 CASSLGRTGTAHNYGYTF TGTGCCAGCAGCTTAGGGAGGACAGGGACTGCTCATAACTATGGCTACACCTTC
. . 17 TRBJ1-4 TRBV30 CAWSVLGTSSTNEKLFF TGTGCCTGGAGTGTCCTAGGGACATCCTCAACTAATGAAAAACTGTTTTTT
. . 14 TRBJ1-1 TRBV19 CASTPGQTNTEAFF TGTGCCAGTACCCCCGGACAGACGAACACTGAAGCTTTCTTT
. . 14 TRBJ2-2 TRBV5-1 CASSLQVATGELFF TGCGCCAGCAGCTTACAGGTCGCCACCGGGGAGCTGTTTTTT
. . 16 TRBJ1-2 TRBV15 CATSRAGGRINYGYTF TGTGCCACCAGCAGAGCTGGGGGCCGGATTAACTATGGCTACACCTTC
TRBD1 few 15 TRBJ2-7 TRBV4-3 CASSQTPGQPYEQYF TGCGCCAGCAGCCAAACCCCGGGACAGCCATACGAGCAGTACTTC
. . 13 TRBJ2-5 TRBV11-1 CASSPPGEETQYF TGTGCCAGCAGCCCCCCAGGGGAGGAGACCCAGTACTTC
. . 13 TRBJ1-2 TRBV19 CASTPTGNYGYTF TGTGCCAGTACCCCAACAGGGAACTATGGCTACACCTTC
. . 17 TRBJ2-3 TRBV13 CASSLTGGRPSTDTQYF TGTGCCAGCAGCCTCACCGGGGGACGACCTAGCACAGATACGCAGTATTTT
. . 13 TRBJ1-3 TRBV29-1 CSVEVTSGNTIYF TGCAGCGTTGAGGTCACTAGCGGAAACACCATATATTTT
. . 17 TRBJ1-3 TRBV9 CASSVGLAGSSGNTIYF TGTGCCAGCAGCGTAGGCCTGGCAGGAAGCTCTGGAAACACCATATATTTT
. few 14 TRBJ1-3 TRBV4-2 CASSQEGTGNTIYF TGTGCCAGCAGCCAAGAGGGGACAGGAAACACCATATATTTT
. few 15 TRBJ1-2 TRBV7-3 CASSLMSGAGYGYTF TGTGCCAGCAGCCTGATGAGTGGAGCTGGCTATGGCTACACCTTC
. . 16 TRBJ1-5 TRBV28 CASSLLVGIFNQPQHF TGTGCCAGCAGTTTATTGGTGGGCATTTTCAATCAGCCCCAGCATTTT
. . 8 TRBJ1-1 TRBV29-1 CSVPGAFF TGCAGCGTGCCGGGGGCTTTCTTT
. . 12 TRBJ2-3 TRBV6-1 CASNLDTDTQYF TGTGCCAGCAACCTCGACACAGATACGCAGTATTTT
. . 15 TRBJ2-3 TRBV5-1 CASSPPPPLTNTQYF TGCGCCAGCAGTCCTCCACCCCCTCTGACGAATACGCAGTATTTT
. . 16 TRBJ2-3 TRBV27 CASSSSLAARTDTQYF TGTGCCAGCAGTTCCTCCCTGGCTGCCCGCACAGATACGCAGTATTTT
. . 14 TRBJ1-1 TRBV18 CASRPGQRGTEAFF TGTGCCAGCCGGCCCGGGCAGAGAGGGACTGAAGCTTTCTTT
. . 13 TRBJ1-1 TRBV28 CASSSSGDTEAFF TGTGCCAGCAGTTCCTCAGGTGACACTGAAGCTTTCTTT
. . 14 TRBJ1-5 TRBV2 CASSKGGSNQPQHF TGTGCCAGCAGTAAGGGGGGGAGCAATCAGCCCCAGCATTTT
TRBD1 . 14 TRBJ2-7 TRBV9 CASSVTGQGYEQYF TGTGCCAGCAGCGTAACCGGACAGGGCTACGAGCAGTACTTC
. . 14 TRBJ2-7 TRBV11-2 CASSLGGLGYEQYF TGTGCCAGCAGCTTAGGTGGACTCGGCTACGAGCAGTACTTC
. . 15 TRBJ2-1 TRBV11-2 CASSLDPGRNNEQFF TGTGCCAGCAGCTTAGACCCGGGACGTAATAATGAGCAGTTCTTC
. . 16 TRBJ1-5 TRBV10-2 CASSGLADSSEQPQHF TGCGCCAGCAGTGGTTTGGCGGATTCCTCCGAGCAGCCCCAGCATTTT
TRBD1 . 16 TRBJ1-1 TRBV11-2 CASSYQPGQGRTEAFF TGTGCCAGCAGTTACCAACCGGGACAGGGGAGAACTGAAGCTTTCTTT